This entry lists 22 T cell receptor beta chains sequenced from one sample in a study of T-cell reconstitution after alpha-beta-depleted transplantation in children (dated by TCRdb to the mid-2010s). The treatment or condition tag for this specimen amounts to: allogeneic hematopoietic cell transplantation with graft depleted of TCRalphabeta T cells and CD19 B cells. Library prep was done by PCR. The data were produced on an Illumina HiSeq 2500. To normalize quantification of the TCRbeta repertoire, the TCR libraries were built with molecular barcoding that relied on unique molecular identifiers. TCRdb itself trimmed the public reads at Q25 with fastp, ran MiXCR and retained productive beta chains. For every CDR3 protein sequence, its rows merge into one entry that carries the most common genes and DNA. Here the sample has roughly 200,000 distinct CDR3 sequences; approximately 8% occur a single time. The ten largest clonotypes hold 35% of the sample.

Sequencing used PBMCs, mostly from graft donor cells, obtained 360 days after TCRalphabeta/CD19-depleted stem cell transplant. The source of these receptors is a male patient under 10 years old who had a stem cell transplant for acute myeloid leukemia, so the T cells may come from the graft donor.

This clonotype was detected ten times or more. The chain links TRBV20-1 to TRBJ2-4, with a weak D call TRBD1 (6 bases). Germline V CDR1 and CDR2: DFQATT, SNEGSKA (reference sequence). The CDR3 consists of 14 residues. The germline V and J ends were trimmed by 7 bases and 0 bases, with 13 bases remaining between them. The CDR3 nucleotides are TGCAGTGGGCTGACAGGACTAGCCAAAAACATTCAGTACTTC. It encodes CSGLTGLAKNIQYF.

The V gene is TRBV20-1, the J gene TRBJ2-1; 13 nucleotides align to TRBD2. This CDR3 has 18 amino acids. The germline V gene encodes CDR1 DFQATT and CDR2 SNEGSKA (reference sequence). J lost 0 bases, V lost 5 bases, and 10 bases had no gene match. CDR3 sequence reads: CSAELTSGRLSSYNEQFF. For the CDR3, the DNA is TGCAGTGCTGAATTGACTAGCGGGAGGCTAAGCTCCTACAATGAGCAGTTCTTC.

This clonotype came up a few times. The chain employs TRBV19 and TRBJ1-5; 12 nucleotides match TRBD1. Germline V lookup: CDR1 LNHDA, CDR2 SQIVND (reference sequence). J gave up 2 bases and V 6 bases, and 11 bases lay outside the gene matches. The CDR3 is 18 amino acids. Here the CDR3 reads CASSRGTGGVGGNQPQHF. In DNA form, the CDR3 reads TGTGCCAGTAGCCGCGGGACAGGGGGCGTAGGGGGCAATCAGCCCCAGCATTTT.

This clonotype has more than one count but fewer than ten. The V and J genes are TRBV21-1 and TRBJ2-5; whether TRBD1, the table's D call, matches the DNA was not checked. TRBV21-1 is assigned pseudogene status. The CDR3 is made up of 14 amino acids. CDR3 in amino acids: CASSRQGLRETQYF. CDR3 nucleotide sequence: TGTGCCAGCAGCAGACAGGGCCTGAGGGAGACCCAGTACTTC.

This clonotype was counted only a few times. The V and J genes are TRBV12-3 or TRBV12-4 and TRBJ1-1; D may be TRBD1 (5 bases). V was clipped by 6 bases and J by 1 base, with 9 bases between them. The CDR3 has 13 amino acids. CDR3 DNA sequence: TGTGCCAGCAGAGAACAGGAGAACACTGAAGCTTTCTTT. Encoded protein: CASREQENTEAFF.

V gene TRBV28 combines with J gene TRBJ1-5; maybe TRBD1 (6 bases). Germline CDR1 reads MDHEN; CDR2 reads SYDVKM. V shed 2 bases and J shed 2 bases, with 10 bases lying between them. This CDR3 is 15 amino acids long. The CDR3 DNA follows: TGTGCCAGCAGTTTAGGGGGGGCCCGCAATCAGCCCCAGCATTTT. Its protein is CASSLGGARNQPQHF.

This clonotype was counted a few times. The chain is built from TRBV18 and TRBJ1-4; D not certain. This CDR3 contains 15 residues. Looked up from germline, CDR1 is KGHSH and CDR2 is LQKENI. V lost 0 bases to trimming and J lost 5 bases, with 10 bases between them. Written as DNA, the CDR3 is TGTGCCAGCTCACCACCTCGGACTACAAATGAAAAACTGTTTTTT. This sequence encodes CASSPPRTTNEKLFF.

This chain connects TRBV4-2 to TRBJ2-4; possible D gene TRBD2, 6 bases. Germline CDR1 and CDR2: LGHNA and YNFKEQ. V gave up 1 base and J gave up 1 base, with 8 bases separating them. The CDR3 spans 15 residues. CDR3 in DNA: TGTGCCAGCAGCCAAGGGGAGGCGGCCAAAAACATTCAGTACTTC. It encodes CASSQGEAAKNIQYF.

This clonotype showed up just a few times. The V call is TRBV10-3, the J call TRBJ2-1; 7 nucleotides agree with TRBD2. Trimming took 2 bases from V and 0 from J; bases not matched to a gene: 7. There are 17 residues in the CDR3. Per germline, CDR1 ENHRY and CDR2 SYGVKD. CDR3 loop: CAISERASGSSYNEQFF. CDR3 bases: TGTGCCATCAGTGAGAGGGCTAGCGGTAGCTCCTACAATGAGCAGTTCTTC.

This clonotype was counted at least ten times. The V call is TRBV12-5, the J call TRBJ2-3; perhaps TRBD2 as D (5 bases). Trimming cost V 0 bases and J 0 bases, with 10 bases left between them. The CDR3 has 16 amino acids. Looked up from germline, CDR1 is LGHNT and CDR2 is FRNRAP. CDR3 sequence (DNA): TGTGCTAGTGGTTTGGTGAGGACTCCTAGCACAGATACGCAGTATTTT. Residues: CASGLVRTPSTDTQYF.

This clonotype was counted many times. The genes are TRBV5-1 and TRBJ2-1; TRBD1 might be the D (6 bases). This CDR3 comprises 15 residues. CDR1 is SGHRS, CDR2 YFSETQ, per germline. V lost 1 base and J 7 bases, leaving 15 bases between the germline ends. For the CDR3, the DNA is TGCGCCAGCAGCTTGAAACAGGGAAGTTGGAATGAGCAGTTCTTC. It codes for CASSLKQGSWNEQFF.

The sample holds many counts of this clonotype. The chain has TRBV4-3 and TRBJ1-2; tentatively, D is TRBD1 (5 bases). The CDR3 spans 15 residues. CDR1 and CDR2 from the germline V gene are LGHNA and YSLEER. V was trimmed by 2 bases and J by 2 bases, leaving 12 bases between them. The CDR3 bases are TGCGCCAGCAGCCAAAGGGTGAAGGGGAACTATGGCTACACCTTC. Translation gives CASSQRVKGNYGYTF.

This clonotype appeared many times. The rearrangement links TRBV2 to TRBJ2-7, with TRBD2 matching over 11 bases. This CDR3 contains 15 residues. The trim removed 4 bases at V and 4 bases at J, leaving 6 bases unmatched. Germline V CDR1 and CDR2: SNHLY, FYNNEI. CDR3 residues: CASSGGTSGSYEQYF. CDR3 in DNA: TGTGCCAGCAGTGGGGGGACTAGCGGTAGTTACGAGCAGTACTTC.

This chain links TRBV20-1 with TRBJ2-5; D is uncertain. V lost 1 base, J lost 2 bases, and 14 bases lay in between. The CDR3 loop spans 15 amino acids. In germline, CDR1 is DFQATT, CDR2 SNEGSKA (reference sequence). CDR3 in amino acids: CSARGEPSSQETQYF. The CDR3 DNA sequence: TGCAGTGCTAGAGGCGAACCGTCGAGTCAAGAGACCCAGTACTTC.

The chain links TRBV3-1 to TRBJ2-2; D is perhaps TRBD1 or TRBD2 (5 bases each). Germline values: CDR1 LGHDT, CDR2 YNNKEL (reference sequence). V was cut by 5 bases and J by 6 bases, with 16 bases left in between. The CDR3 sequence is 15 residues long. CDR3 region: CASSSDLRGAGELFF. In DNA form, the CDR3 reads TGTGCCAGCAGCTCGGACCTTCGGGGCGCCGGGGAGCTGTTTTTT.

This clonotype was found a few times. CDR3 residues: CASSITAQETQYF. The CDR3 DNA follows: TGCGCCAGCAGCATAACGGCTCAAGAGACCCAGTACTTC. This chain links TRBV5-1 with TRBJ2-5; no firm D call. The V end was cut by 4 bases, the J end by 2 bases, with 9 bases between. The CDR3 sequence is 13 residues long. The germline CDR1 and CDR2 sequences are SGHRS and YFSETQ.

The rearrangement uses TRBV18 and TRBJ2-1; TRBD2 aligns across 8 bases. Per germline, CDR1 KGHSH and CDR2 LQKENI. This CDR3 spans 15 amino acids. V was pared by 0 bases and J by 6 bases, with 4 bases of the junction left unmatched. The CDR3 spells CASSPPGLEFNEQFF. CDR3 nucleotide sequence: TGTGCCAGCTCACCACCGGGACTAGAATTCAATGAGCAGTTCTTC.

The chain links TRBV12-3 or TRBV12-4 to TRBJ2-2, with D perhaps TRBD2 (6 bases). V was shortened by 6 bases and J by 7 bases, with 15 bases between the two germline ends. The CDR3 has 14 residues. The CDR3 region is CASRPAGRSGELFF. The CDR3 region has the DNA TGTGCCAGCAGGCCCGCGGGGCGGAGCGGGGAGCTGTTTTTT.

There are many counts of this clonotype. This rearrangement joins TRBV11-1 to TRBJ1-5, with no clear D. The V gene's germline CDR1 is SGHAT and CDR2 FQDESV (reference sequence). V was trimmed by 4 bases and J by 5 bases, leaving 9 bases between them. The CDR3 consists of 13 residues. CDR3 region: CASSSSGDQPQHF. Here the CDR3 DNA reads TGTGCCAGCAGCTCATCCGGGGATCAGCCCCAGCATTTT.

This clonotype was seen at least ten times. The chain employs TRBV10-3 and TRBJ2-1; D unclear. Germline V gene sequence: CDR1 ENHRY, CDR2 SYGVKD. The CDR3 is made up of 11 amino acids. V was trimmed by 5 bases and J by 8 bases, leaving 7 bases between them. This chain's CDR3 is CAISTWDEQFF. The CDR3 nucleotides are TGTGCCATCAGTACCTGGGATGAGCAGTTCTTC.

V gene TRBV20-1 combines with J gene TRBJ1-2; 8 positions match TRBD1. The CDR3 consists of 13 residues. Per germline, CDR1 DFQATT and CDR2 SNEGSKA (reference sequence). The V and J ends lost 3 bases and 4 bases, in that order; junction bases with no gene match: 4. The CDR3 protein is CSASAQGGYGYTF. The CDR3 bases are TGCAGTGCTAGCGCACAGGGGGGCTATGGCTACACCTTC.

This clonotype has ten or more counts. Here the CDR3 reads CASTPGGGSYNEQFF. CDR3 in DNA: TGTGCCAGCACCCCGGGGGGTGGCTCCTACAATGAGCAGTTCTTC. V is TRBV12-3 or TRBV12-4 and J is TRBJ2-1; 7 nucleotides match TRBD2. The CDR3 totals 15 residues. The trim removed 7 bases at V and 0 bases at J, leaving 6 bases unmatched.